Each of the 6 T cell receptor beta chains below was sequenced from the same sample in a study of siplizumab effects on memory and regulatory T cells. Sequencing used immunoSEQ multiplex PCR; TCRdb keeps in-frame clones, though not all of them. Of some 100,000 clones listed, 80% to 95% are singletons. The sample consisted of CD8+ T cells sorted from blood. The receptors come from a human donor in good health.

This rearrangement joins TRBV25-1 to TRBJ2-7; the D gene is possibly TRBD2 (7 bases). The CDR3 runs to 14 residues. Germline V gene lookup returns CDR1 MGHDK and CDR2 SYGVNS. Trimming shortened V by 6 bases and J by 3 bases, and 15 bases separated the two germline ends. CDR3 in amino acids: CASSEGGGDYEQYF. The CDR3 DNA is TGTGCCAGCAGCGAGGGGGGAGGGGACTACGAGCAGTACTTC.

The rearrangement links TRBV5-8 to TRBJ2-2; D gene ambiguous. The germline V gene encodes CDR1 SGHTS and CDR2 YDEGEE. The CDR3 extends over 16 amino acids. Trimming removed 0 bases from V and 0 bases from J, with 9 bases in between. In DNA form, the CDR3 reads TGTGCCAGCAGCTTGGTCCAGGTTACGAACACCGGGGAGCTGTTTTTT. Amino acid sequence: CASSLVQVTNTGELFF.

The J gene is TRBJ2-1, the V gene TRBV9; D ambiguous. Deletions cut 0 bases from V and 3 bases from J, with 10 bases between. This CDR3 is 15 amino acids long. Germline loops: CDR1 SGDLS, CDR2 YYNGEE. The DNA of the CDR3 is TGTGCCAGCAGCGTAGCCGGCGGAAACTACAATGAGCAGTTCTTC. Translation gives CASSVAGGNYNEQFF. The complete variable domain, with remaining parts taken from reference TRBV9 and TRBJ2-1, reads DSGVTQTPKHLITATGQRVTLRCSPRSGDLSVYWYQQSLDQGLQFLIQYYNGEERAKGNILERFSAQQFPDLHSELNLSSLELGDSALYFCASSVAGGNYNEQFFGPGTRLTVL.

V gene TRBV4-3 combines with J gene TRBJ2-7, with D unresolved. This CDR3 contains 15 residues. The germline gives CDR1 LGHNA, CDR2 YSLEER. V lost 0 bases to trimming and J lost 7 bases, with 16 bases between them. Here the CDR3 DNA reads TGCGCCAGCAGCCAAGATTGGCGGAGCGCGATAGAGCAGTACTTC. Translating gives CASSQDWRSAIEQYF.

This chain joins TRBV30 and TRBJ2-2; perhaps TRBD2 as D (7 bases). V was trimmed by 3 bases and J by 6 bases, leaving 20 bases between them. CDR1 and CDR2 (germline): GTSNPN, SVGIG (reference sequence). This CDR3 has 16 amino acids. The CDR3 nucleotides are TGTGCCTGGAGCCCTGTGGGGGGGCGTAAGTCCGGGGAGCTGTTTTTT. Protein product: CAWSPVGGRKSGELFF.

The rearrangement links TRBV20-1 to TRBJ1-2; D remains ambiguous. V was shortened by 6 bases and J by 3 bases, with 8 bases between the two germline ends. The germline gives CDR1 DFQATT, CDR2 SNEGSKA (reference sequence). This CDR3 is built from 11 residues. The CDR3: CSALRDYGYTF. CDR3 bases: TGCAGTGCCCTCCGAGACTATGGCTACACCTTC.